Reported below is one TCR beta chain. Methods used by the authors: Researchers report that nucleated cell counts were estimated from reference gene primer amplification. Measured with immunoSEQ multiplex PCR; TCRdb has only the in-frame clones, and not every one. That table furnishes V, J and clone size, whereas the DNA furnished D and trimming. The sample has hundreds of thousands of clones; 70% to 90% are singletons. The germline gives CDR1 SGHTA, CDR2 FQGNSA. With V trimmed by 5 bases and J by 13 bases, 6 bases remained unmatched. The CDR3 is 13 amino acids. This entry is derived from a study of blood T cell repertoires in COVID-19. As for the study in general: The samples span acute and convalescent COVID-19 from the United States, Italy and Spain. The analysed material was cDNA or gDNA that came from T cells, B-cell-depleted T cells, or PBMCs.

Sequences were obtained from peripheral blood. The receptor was isolated from a woman younger than 35 who had recovered from COVID-19. This chain joins TRBV7-2 and TRBJ2-1; TRBD2 matches 12 bases. The chain's CDR3 is CASSVGLAGKQFF. The CDR3 DNA reads as TGTGCCAGCAGCGTCGGACTAGCGGGAAAACAGTTCTTC.